This T cell receptor (beta chain) emerged from a study of cytomegalovirus exposure and HLA in healthy donors (dated by TCRdb to about 2017). For the study in its entirety: According to a later analysis, one platform produced both the 110 or so validation repertoires and the 666 repertoires of the first cohort. The study aimed to test whether cataloging public T cell receptors could reveal signatures of past pathogen exposure. In addition to the first cohort of 666 subjects, a separate validation cohort of approximately 110 different subjects was used. To predict cytomegalovirus infection status, the study brought together high-throughput TCR immunosequencing, statistical association of individual TCRs with disease status, and machine learning. What the authors observed across the whole study: It was suggested by the authors that the approach could potentially be generalized to other disease states and immunological phenotypes. A later analysis found that TCRs clustered in the first cohort also tended to co-occur in the 130 or so validation repertoires, with more than 90% of cluster scores above 0. While some public TCRs were present in many individuals, most TCR sequences turned up only very rarely across donors. Cytomegalovirus status was reported to be diagnosed by the classifier with high specificity and sensitivity in both the original and validation cohorts. A few of the identified cytomegalovirus-associated TCR beta chains were confirmed in vitro to be specific for cytomegalovirus antigens. The study gave a list of about 150 TCR beta chains associated with cytomegalovirus. The validation cohort had no HLA typing available for a later analysis, so co-occurrence within that cohort was assessed over all 130 or so repertoires.

Separate from the approximately 730-subject first cohort, the validation cohort of roughly 130 subjects was the group to which the donors belonged. The library relied on the immunoSEQ multiplex PCR assay. In the paper's pipeline: A statistical classification framework was built to diagnose cytomegalovirus status from the catalog of TCR beta chain sequences. The table comes from immuneACCESS by way of TCRdb, which keeps in-frame sequences with V and J called. Part of the clones is missing from these tables; in studies checked, under half for an unresolved V gene and the rest for unknown reasons. The V and J calls and clone size are taken from that table; D and trimming were inferred from the DNA. The sample table holds 75,000 to 90,000 clones, of which less than 96% were seen once. In total, the top ten clones hold approximately 1.5% of the sample. On this clone: Its antigen is unknown. No much larger clone is present one base from it, and per-base qualities are unavailable.

The CDR1 and CDR2 encoded by the germline V gene (reference sequence) are SGHNT and YYREEE. The CDR3 runs 16 amino acids, cysteine and phenylalanine included. Only CDR3 DNA is held: 48 bases, read in frame from base 1. The germline ends are 23 bases apart after V is trimmed by 4 bases and J by 6 bases. The sequence was collected from a man aged 18 to 35 in good health and CMV-seropositive. Here the chain combines TRBV5-4 and TRBJ2-7; TRBD2 could be the D gene, as 5 bases match. The sample was PBMCs. The CDR3 protein sequence reads: CASSPPGGSVPLEQYF. The base sequence is TGTGCCAGCAGCCCCCCGGGTGGGAGCGTACCACTCGAGCAGTACTTC.